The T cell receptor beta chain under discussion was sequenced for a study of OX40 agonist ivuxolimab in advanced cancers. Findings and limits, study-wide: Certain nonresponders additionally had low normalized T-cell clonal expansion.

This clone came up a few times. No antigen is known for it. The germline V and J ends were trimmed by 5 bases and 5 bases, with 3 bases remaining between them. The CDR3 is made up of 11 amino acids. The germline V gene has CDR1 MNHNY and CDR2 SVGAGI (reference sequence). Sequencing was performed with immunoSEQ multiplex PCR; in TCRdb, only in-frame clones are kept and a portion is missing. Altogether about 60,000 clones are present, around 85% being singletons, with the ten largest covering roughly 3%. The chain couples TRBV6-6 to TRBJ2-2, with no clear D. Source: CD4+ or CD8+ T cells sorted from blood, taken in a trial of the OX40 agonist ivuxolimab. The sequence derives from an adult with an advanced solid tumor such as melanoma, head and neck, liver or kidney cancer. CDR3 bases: TGTGCCAGCAGTATAACCGGGGAGCTGTTTTTT. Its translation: CASSITGELFF.